These 26 T cell receptor beta chains were sequenced from one sample in a study of Ad26.COV2.S vaccination and SARS-CoV-2 variants. Treatment specified: roughly 18 received Ad26.COV2.S at low or high dose, single or two shots; about five received placebo; per-sample allocation not given. Sampling was done on day 63 after the first vaccine or placebo injection. Clones were read by immunoSEQ multiplex PCR, and TCRdb kept only the in-frame ones, dropping some. The sample consists of some 290,000 clones, just over 85% of them appearing once. The input for sequencing was peripheral blood, taken in a trial of Ad26.COV2.S vaccine versus placebo. The receptors derive from a person aged 18 to 65 who received the Ad26.COV2.S COVID-19 vaccine or a placebo.

V gene TRBV7-9 combines with J gene TRBJ1-2; 8 bases fit TRBD1. The CDR3 runs to 16 residues. The germline V gene has CDR1 SEHNR and CDR2 FQNEAQ (reference sequence). The V gene end was trimmed by 3 bases and the J gene end by 4 bases; junction bases not matched to a gene: 10. DNA for the CDR3: TGTGCCAGCAGCTTTAGGCCCCGGGACAGGCCCTATGGCTACACCTTC. Translation gives CASSFRPRDRPYGYTF.

The chain joins TRBV7-2 to TRBJ2-3; 15 bases agree with TRBD2. The CDR3 totals 18 residues. Germline V gives CDR1 SGHTA, CDR2 FQGNSA. With V trimmed by 5 bases and J by 2 bases, 8 bases remained unmatched. In DNA, the CDR3 is TGTGCCAGCAGCCCATGGGGACTAGCGGGGGGACCCACAGATACGCAGTATTTT. Protein product: CASSPWGLAGGPTDTQYF. Combining the CDR3 with reference TRBV7-2 and TRBJ2-3 gives the whole variable domain GAGVSQSPSNKVTEKGKDVELRCDPISGHTALYWYRQSLGQGLEFLIYFQGNSAPDKSGLPSDRFSAERTGGSVSTLTIQRTQQEDSAVYLCASSPWGLAGGPTDTQYFGPGTRLTVL.

The rearrangement uses TRBV29-1 and TRBJ2-1; 9 positions match TRBD1. CDR3 length: 11 residues. The germline CDR1 and CDR2 sequences are SQVTM and ANQGSEA. V shed 4 bases and J 14 bases; nucleotides not matched to a gene: 6. DNA of the CDR3: TGCAGCGTTGCGCCCCGGGACAGGGAGTTCTTC. Translation: CSVAPRDREFF.

CDR3 in amino acids: CASQTGGSTLHF. The CDR3 DNA reads TGTGCCAGCCAAACAGGAGGATCAACCCTCCACTTT. The chain has TRBV28 and TRBJ1-6; D might be TRBD1 (5 bases). The germline V gene has CDR1 MDHEN and CDR2 SYDVKM. V lost 8 bases and J 14 bases, leaving 16 bases between the germline ends. The CDR3 has 12 amino acids.

This clone is a singleton in its sample. This chain links TRBV7-9 with TRBJ1-2; D is possibly TRBD1 (5 bases). Per the germline V gene, CDR1 is SEHNR and CDR2 is FQNEAQ (reference sequence). CDR3 size: 12 residues. Trimming stripped 5 bases from V and 8 bases from J, with 12 bases between. CDR3 region: CASSPDSNGYTF. The CDR3 DNA reads as TGTGCCAGCAGCCCCGACAGTAACGGCTACACCTTC.

CDR3 protein: CASSSRFGIHEQFF. CDR3 nucleotides: TGTGCCAGCAGTTCTCGTTTCGGGATCCATGAGCAGTTCTTC. The V and J genes are TRBV25-1 and TRBJ2-1, with D possibly matching TRBD2 (5 bases). CDR1 and CDR2 from the germline V gene are MGHDK and SYGVNS. V was shortened by 5 bases and J by 8 bases, with 16 bases between the two germline ends. This CDR3 comprises 14 residues.

The chain employs TRBV6-5 and TRBJ1-2; 7 bases align to TRBD1. CDR3 length: 15 amino acids. The junction had 9 bases not matched to a gene; V was cut back by 2 bases and J by 6 bases. Germline values: CDR1 MNHEY, CDR2 SVGAGI. The CDR3 region is CASSYQTGTANGYTF. In nucleotides, the CDR3 is TGTGCCAGCAGTTACCAAACCGGGACAGCCAATGGCTACACCTTC.

This clone was counted a single time. The chain carries TRBV18 and TRBJ2-7; possible D gene TRBD2, 6 bases. V dropped 3 bases and J dropped 3 bases, with 15 bases sitting between them. CDR3 length equals 15 residues. Germline V gene lookup returns CDR1 KGHSH and CDR2 LQKENI. The CDR3 here is CASSPGEGGHYEQYF. The CDR3 DNA follows: TGTGCCAGCTCACCGGGAGAGGGAGGACACTACGAGCAGTACTTC.

This clone has only a few counts. The rearrangement links TRBV18 to TRBJ1-1, with a weak D call TRBD1 (5 bases). Germline assignment: CDR1 KGHSH and CDR2 LQKENI. V was shortened by 4 bases and J by 11 bases, with 20 bases between the two germline ends. This CDR3 region has 14 residues. CDR3 protein: CASSRDRLSGYAFF. In DNA, the CDR3 is TGTGCCAGCTCACGGGACCGACTTAGTGGCTACGCTTTCTTT.

The rearrangement joins TRBV28 to TRBJ2-1, with D possibly TRBD2 on 5 matching bases. Looked up from germline, CDR1 is MDHEN and CDR2 is SYDVKM. The CDR3 contains 13 residues. Trimming cost V 11 bases and J 0 bases, with 11 bases left between them. In nucleotides, the CDR3 is TGTGCCGGTGGAGGACGCTCCTACAATGAGCAGTTCTTC. This translates into CAGGGRSYNEQFF.

The chain combines TRBV6-5 with TRBJ1-2, with D tentatively TRBD1 (5 bases). The germline CDR1 and CDR2 sequences are MNHEY and SVGAGI. CDR3 length equals 13 residues. The V end lost 6 bases, the J end lost 8 bases, and 16 bases lay between the germline ends. The CDR3: CASSSSDSGGYTF. The CDR3, as DNA: TGTGCCAGCAGCTCCTCTGACAGTGGCGGCTACACCTTC.

The genes are TRBV2 and TRBJ2-3; D tentatively reads TRBD1 or TRBD2 (6 bases each). Germline CDR1 and CDR2: SNHLY and FYNNEI. This CDR3 has 16 residues. V lost 3 bases and J lost 2, with 15 bases in between. The CDR3, as DNA: TGTGCCAGCAGTGATATGGTACAGGGACTCACAGATACGCAGTATTTT. The encoded protein is CASSDMVQGLTDTQYF.

This rearrangement joins TRBV7-2 to TRBJ2-2; 10 bases match TRBD1. Germline V lookup: CDR1 SGHTA, CDR2 FQGNSA. This CDR3 spans 15 amino acids. Trimming at V came to 4 bases and at J to 2 bases, leaving 1 base not matched to a gene. The CDR3 protein is CASSWDRGNTGELFF. The DNA of the CDR3 is TGTGCCAGCAGCTGGGACAGGGGAAACACCGGGGAGCTGTTTTTT.

The chain combines TRBV6-2 or TRBV6-3 with TRBJ1-2; perhaps TRBD1 as D (6 bases). Germline loops: CDR1 MNHEY, CDR2 SVGEGT. The V end lost 2 bases, the J end lost 7 bases, and 14 bases lay between the germline ends. The CDR3 is 14 amino acids. The CDR3 region has the DNA TGTGCCAGCAGTTACGTCAGGGGAACTGCTGGCTACACCTTC. As protein: CASSYVRGTAGYTF.

The count of this clone is one. V and J are TRBV7-2 and TRBJ2-5; either TRBD1 or TRBD2 may supply D (6 bases each). Per the germline V gene, CDR1 is SGHTA and CDR2 is FQGNSA. This CDR3 has 13 residues. Between the trimmed V and J ends, which lost 1 base and 6 bases, there was a span of 9 bases. The DNA for the CDR3 is TGTGCCAGCAGCTTAGAGGGGGGAAAGACCCAGTACTTC. This translates into CASSLEGGKTQYF.

The V and J genes are TRBV7-6 and TRBJ2-7; a possible D gene is TRBD1 (6 bases). The CDR3 totals 13 residues. Germline CDR1 reads SGHVS; CDR2 reads FNYEAQ. Trimming shortened V by 5 bases and J by 2 bases, and 10 bases separated the two germline ends. The CDR3 here is CASSTRQAYEQYF. The DNA for the CDR3 is TGTGCCAGCAGCACAAGACAGGCCTACGAGCAGTACTTC.

J is TRBJ2-5 and V is TRBV18; 9 positions agree with TRBD2. This CDR3 is built from 14 residues. Germline assignment: CDR1 KGHSH and CDR2 LQKENI. Trimming cost V 3 bases and J 4 bases; bases outside gene matches: 3. CDR3 residues: CASSPGLAVETQYF. DNA for the CDR3: TGTGCCAGCTCACCGGGACTAGCCGTAGAGACCCAGTACTTC.

DNA for the CDR3: TGTGCCAGCAGCTTAACGTCGGGGAACACTGAAGCTTTCTTT. It encodes CASSLTSGNTEAFF. V usage is TRBV7-9 and J usage is TRBJ1-1; no definite D call. The germline gives CDR1 SEHNR, CDR2 FQNEAQ (reference sequence). CDR3 length: 14 amino acids. The V end was cut by 2 bases, the J end by 1 base, with 8 bases between. The whole variable domain, filled in from reference TRBV7-9 and TRBJ1-1, reads DTGVSQNPRHKITKRGQNVTFRCDPISEHNRLYWYRQTLGQGPEFLTYFQNEAQLEKSRLLSDRFSAERPKGSFSTLEIQRTEQGDSAMYLCASSLTSGNTEAFFGQGTRLTVV.

J is TRBJ1-2 and V is TRBV6-5; D gene uncertain. CDR1 and CDR2 (germline): MNHEY, SVGAGI. The CDR3 consists of 15 residues. V gave up 7 bases and J gave up 1 base, with 16 bases separating them. The CDR3 loop reads CASTPTMMGNYGYTF. CDR3 nucleotides: TGTGCCAGCACCCCGACGATGATGGGTAACTATGGCTACACCTTC.

V and J are TRBV5-1 and TRBJ2-2, with 9 bases that match TRBD2. The germline gives CDR1 SGHRS, CDR2 YFSETQ. This CDR3 is built from 15 residues. Unmatched junction bases numbered 1, after V lost 0 bases and J lost 4 bases. Here the CDR3 reads CASSLVSGGTGELFF. CDR3 nucleotide sequence: TGCGCCAGCAGCTTGGTTAGCGGGGGCACCGGGGAGCTGTTTTTT.

This chain connects TRBV7-8 to TRBJ1-6; 7 bases line up with TRBD1. From germline, CDR1 is SGHVS and CDR2 FQNEAQ. The CDR3 is made up of 13 amino acids. V lost 8 bases, J lost 5 bases, and 3 bases stayed unmatched. The CDR3 DNA reads as TGTGCCAGCCAGGGACAGAATAATTCACCCCTCCACTTT. Protein: CASQGQNNSPLHF.

The chain joins TRBV3-1 (or the pseudogene TRBV3-2) to TRBJ1-1; D perhaps matches TRBD1 (6 bases). Germline CDR1 is LGHDT and CDR2 is YNNKEL (reference sequence). V lost 0 bases, J lost 10 bases, and 24 bases lay in between. This CDR3 comprises 17 residues. The CDR3 protein is CASSQDLGVEGQFIAFF. DNA of the CDR3: TGTGCCAGCAGCCAAGATCTTGGGGTGGAGGGACAATTCATAGCTTTCTTT.

The rearrangement joins TRBV11-2 to TRBJ1-4; perhaps TRBD1 as D (6 bases). CDR1 is SGHAT and CDR2 is FQNNGV in the germline V gene. The ends were cut back, 2 bases at V and 8 bases at J, with 18 bases in the middle. The CDR3 spans 16 residues. The CDR3 nucleotides are TGTGCCAGCAGCTTAAGGGGGGCACCCGGGCGGGAAAAACTGTTTTTT. This gives the protein CASSLRGAPGREKLFF. The full variable domain, with the rest looked up from reference TRBV11-2 and TRBJ1-4, is EAGVAQSPRYKIIEKRQSVAFWCNPISGHATLYWYQQILGQGPKLLIQFQNNGVVDDSQLPKDRFSAERLKGVDSTLKIQPAKLEDSAVYLCASSLRGAPGREKLFFGSGTQLSVL.

The J gene is TRBJ2-2, the V gene TRBV9; D possibly corresponds to TRBD2 (5 bases). Trimming removed 4 bases at V and 7 bases at J, with 8 bases between. The CDR3 is 12 amino acids. CDR1 and CDR2 (germline): SGDLS, YYNGEE. The CDR3 coding sequence is TGTGCCAGCAGCTTCACTAGCGGGGAGCTGTTTTTT. This encodes CASSFTSGELFF. The whole variable domain, remainder taken from reference TRBV9 and TRBJ2-2, is DSGVTQTPKHLITATGQRVTLRCSPRSGDLSVYWYQQSLDQGLQFLIQYYNGEERAKGNILERFSAQQFPDLHSELNLSSLELGDSALYFCASSFTSGELFFGEGSRLTVL.

The chain joins TRBV6-5 to TRBJ1-2; 10 bases align to TRBD1. CDR1 MNHEY and CDR2 SVGAGI come from the germline V gene. V shed 4 bases, J shed 8 bases, and the junction held 7 bases outside the gene matches. The CDR3 contains 14 residues. This CDR3 reads CASSSPGQGNGYTF. CDR3 sequence (DNA): TGTGCCAGCAGTTCTCCGGGACAGGGGAACGGCTACACCTTC.

V usage is TRBV6-5 and J usage is TRBJ1-1, with D hard to call. This CDR3 comprises 14 residues. Germline-derived CDR1 and CDR2 are MNHEY and SVGAGI. Trimming shortened V by 5 bases and J by 2 bases, and 12 bases separated the two germline ends. CDR3 bases: TGTGCCAGCAGTCGACCCGGGATCAACACTGAAGCTTTCTTT. As protein: CASSRPGINTEAFF.